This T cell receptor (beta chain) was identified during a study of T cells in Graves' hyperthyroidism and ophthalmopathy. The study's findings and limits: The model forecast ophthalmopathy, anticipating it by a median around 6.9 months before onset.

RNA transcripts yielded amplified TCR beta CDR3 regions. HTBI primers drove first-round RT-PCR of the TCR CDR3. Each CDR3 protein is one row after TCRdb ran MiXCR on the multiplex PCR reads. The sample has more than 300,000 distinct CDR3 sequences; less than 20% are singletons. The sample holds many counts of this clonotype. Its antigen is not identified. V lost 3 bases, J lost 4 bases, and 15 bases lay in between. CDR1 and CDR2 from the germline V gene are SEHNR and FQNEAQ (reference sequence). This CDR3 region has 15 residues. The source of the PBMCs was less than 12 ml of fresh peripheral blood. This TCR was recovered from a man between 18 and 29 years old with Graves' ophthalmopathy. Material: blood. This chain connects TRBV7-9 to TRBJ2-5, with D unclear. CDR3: CASSLGDTRLETQYF. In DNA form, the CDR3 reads TGTGCCAGCAGCTTGGGCGACACCCGCCTAGAGACCCAGTACTTC. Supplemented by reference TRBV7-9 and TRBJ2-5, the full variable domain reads DTGVSQNPRHKITKRGQNVTFRCDPISEHNRLYWYRQTLGQGPEFLTYFQNEAQLEKSRLLSDRFSAERPKGSFSTLEIQRTEQGDSAMYLCASSLGDTRLETQYFGPGTRLLVL.